The present T cell receptor beta chain was sequenced within a study of cytotoxic CD8 clonotypes in ibrutinib-treated CLL (dated by TCRdb to about 2021). With regard to the full study: The cohort was composed of under 12 relapsed/refractory and roughly 16 treatment-naive patients; IGHV unmutated status was identified in some 17 patients. Partial responses were observed in about 25 patients and complete responses in 2; after a median follow-up of roughly 72 months, remission was maintained in approximately 14 patients and progression was observed in approximately 12. Of the 90 or so participants in the trial, about 25 had longitudinal samples available. Every sample from remission and from progressive disease was obtained while the patients were still on ibrutinib. On average, each sample yielded around 270,000 productive templates and over 90,000 productive rearrangements. Response samples were obtained after a median of roughly 13 months of treatment, with a range of roughly 6 to 40 months. Cryopreserved peripheral blood mononuclear cells were collected at three points: before therapy, at response, and at either sustained remission or disease progression. The investigation overall reported the following: Sustained-remission and progressing patients did not have matched sampling times, and lymph node repertoires were not examined. Public clonotypes were rare and either shrank or stayed stable during treatment, and the rise in clonality at ibrutinib response reflected expansion of private clonotypes. An increase in clonality was observed at ibrutinib response, with clonality remaining stable during sustained remission and falling back toward baseline at progression. Baseline clonality was found to be higher than that of age-matched healthy donors and was strongly correlated with circulating CD8+ T-cell counts.

Sample time point, as interpreted from the label and publication: progressive disease on ibrutinib. For TCR beta library preparation, approximately 1.8 micrograms of genomic DNA was extracted from cryopreserved PBMCs. High-throughput TCR beta sequencing was performed on longitudinal blood samples from CLL patients receiving ibrutinib monotherapy. The patients were enrolled in a single-center, open-label phase 2 trial of ibrutinib monotherapy. The germline V gene (reference sequence) provides CDR1 MNHNY and CDR2 SVGAGI. The CDR3 has 11 amino acids, counting the end cysteine and phenylalanine. Only the CDR3 portion is preserved as DNA: 33 bases, with reading frame beginning at the first base. V is pared back by 7 bases and J by 6 bases, with 9 bases lying between the germline termini. A MiSeq instrument was used for deep resolution sequencing, which targeted depths ranging from 1 in 1 million up to 1 in 200,000 T cells, with coverage averaging 10x for each clonotype. The immunoSEQ hsTCRB Kit was used to generate TCR beta libraries. Processing in the source paper ran as follows. Data were analyzed with ImmunoSEQ Data Assistant and ImmunoSEQ Analyzer, with V, D and J genes assigned per IMGT definitions. Clonality, which ranges from 0 to 1, was calculated by subtracting the normalized Shannon entropy of productive rearrangement frequencies from one. Public clonotype analysis was restricted to overrepresented clonotypes comprising at least 0.05% of each patient's repertoire. Thirteen repertoires from age-matched healthy donors, obtained from immuneACCESS, served as clonality controls. In TCRdb, the immuneACCESS table is reduced to in-frame sequences with V and J assigned. These tables do not hold every clone; where another copy was compared, an unresolved V gene accounts for under half, and the others remain unexplained. That table furnishes V, J and clone size, whereas the DNA furnished D and trimming. In this sample the table shows nearly 300,000 clones, around 77% of which occur a single time. In total, the top ten clones hold approximately 5.1% of the sample.

Worth noting for this clone: Its specific antigen is unknown. Base qualities are not at hand, and no much larger clone is one base apart.

The chain is encoded by TRBV6-6 joined to TRBJ1-2; no D gene is confidently identified. This sequence originates from a human donor with chronic lymphocytic leukemia. The sequencing here drew on PBMCs, taken at disease progression, from a patient treated with ibrutinib. Here the CDR3 is given as CASTSPNGYTF. In nucleotide form, the sequence is TGTGCCAGCACCTCCCCCAATGGCTACACCTTC.